This paragraph reports one TCR beta chain. Measured with immunoSEQ multiplex PCR; TCRdb has only the in-frame clones, and not every one. Of some 300,000 clones in the sample, approximately 80% were seen once. These data originate in a study of blood T cell repertoires in COVID-19. V was clipped by 5 bases and J by 0 bases; unmatched bases: 13. The length of the CDR3 is 18 residues. Germline loops: CDR1 SGHVS, CDR2 FQNEAQ. Sequencing was carried out using peripheral blood. This chain connects TRBV7-8 to TRBJ1-1; 9 nucleotides line up with TRBD1. The sequence came from a woman aged 50 to 60 with active or convalescent COVID-19. CDR3 amino acids: CASSHQRGGDRVNTEAFF. The CDR3 DNA sequence: TGTGCCAGCAGCCACCAAAGGGGGGGGGACAGGGTGAACACTGAAGCTTTCTTT.